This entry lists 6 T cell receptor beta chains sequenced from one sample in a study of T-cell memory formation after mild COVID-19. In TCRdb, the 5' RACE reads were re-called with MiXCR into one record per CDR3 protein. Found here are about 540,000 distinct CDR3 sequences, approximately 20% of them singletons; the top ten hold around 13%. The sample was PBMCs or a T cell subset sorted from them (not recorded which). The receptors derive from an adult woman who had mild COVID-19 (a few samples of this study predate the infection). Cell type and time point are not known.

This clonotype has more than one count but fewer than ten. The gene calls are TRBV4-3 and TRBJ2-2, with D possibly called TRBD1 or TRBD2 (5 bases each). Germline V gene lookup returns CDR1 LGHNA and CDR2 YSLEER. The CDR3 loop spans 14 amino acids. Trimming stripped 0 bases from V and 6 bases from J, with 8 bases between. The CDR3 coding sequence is TGCGCCAGCAGCCAAGAGGGGGTTTCCGGGGAGCTGTTTTTT. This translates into CASSQEGVSGELFF.

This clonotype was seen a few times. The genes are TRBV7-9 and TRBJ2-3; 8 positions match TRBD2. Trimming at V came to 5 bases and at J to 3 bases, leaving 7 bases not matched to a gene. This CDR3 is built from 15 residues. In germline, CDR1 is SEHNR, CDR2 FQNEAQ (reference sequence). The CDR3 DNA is TGTGCCAGCAGCCAGAGCGGGAGTCTAACAGATACGCAGTATTTT. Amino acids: CASSQSGSLTDTQYF. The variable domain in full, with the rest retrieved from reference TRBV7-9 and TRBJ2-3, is DTGVSQNPRHKITKRGQNVTFRCDPISEHNRLYWYRQTLGQGPEFLTYFQNEAQLEKSRLLSDRFSAERPKGSFSTLEIQRTEQGDSAMYLCASSQSGSLTDTQYFGPGTRLTVL.

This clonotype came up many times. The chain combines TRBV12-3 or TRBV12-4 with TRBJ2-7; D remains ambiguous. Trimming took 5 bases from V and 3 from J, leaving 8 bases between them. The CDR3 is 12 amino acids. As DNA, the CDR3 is TGTGCCAGCAGTCTCAACCTCTACGAGCAGTACTTC. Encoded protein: CASSLNLYEQYF.

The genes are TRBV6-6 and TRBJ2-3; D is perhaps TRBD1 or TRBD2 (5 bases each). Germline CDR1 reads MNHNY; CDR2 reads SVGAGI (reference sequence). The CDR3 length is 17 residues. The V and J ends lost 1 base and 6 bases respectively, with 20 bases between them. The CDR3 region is CASSYFPGGTRRDTQYF. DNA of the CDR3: TGTGCCAGCAGTTACTTTCCCGGTGGGACCCGGAGGGATACGCAGTATTTT.

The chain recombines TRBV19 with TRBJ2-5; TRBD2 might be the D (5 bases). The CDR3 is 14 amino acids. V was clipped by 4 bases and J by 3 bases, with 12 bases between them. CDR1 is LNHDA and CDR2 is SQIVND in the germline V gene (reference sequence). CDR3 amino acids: CASSKWAREETQYF. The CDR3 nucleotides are TGTGCCAGTAGTAAGTGGGCGAGGGAAGAGACCCAGTACTTC.

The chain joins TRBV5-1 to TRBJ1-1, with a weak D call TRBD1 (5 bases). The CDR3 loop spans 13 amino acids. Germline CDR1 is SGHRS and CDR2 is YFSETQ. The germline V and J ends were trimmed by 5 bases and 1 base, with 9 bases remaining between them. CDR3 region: CASRLRENTEAFF. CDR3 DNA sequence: TGCGCCAGCAGGCTCAGGGAGAACACTGAAGCTTTCTTT. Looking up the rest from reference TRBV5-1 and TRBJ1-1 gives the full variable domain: KAGVTQTPRYLIKTRGQQVTLSCSPISGHRSVSWYQQTPGQGLQFLFEYFSETQRNKGNFPGRFSGRQFSNSRSEMNVSTLELGDSALYLCASRLRENTEAFFGQGTRLTVV.